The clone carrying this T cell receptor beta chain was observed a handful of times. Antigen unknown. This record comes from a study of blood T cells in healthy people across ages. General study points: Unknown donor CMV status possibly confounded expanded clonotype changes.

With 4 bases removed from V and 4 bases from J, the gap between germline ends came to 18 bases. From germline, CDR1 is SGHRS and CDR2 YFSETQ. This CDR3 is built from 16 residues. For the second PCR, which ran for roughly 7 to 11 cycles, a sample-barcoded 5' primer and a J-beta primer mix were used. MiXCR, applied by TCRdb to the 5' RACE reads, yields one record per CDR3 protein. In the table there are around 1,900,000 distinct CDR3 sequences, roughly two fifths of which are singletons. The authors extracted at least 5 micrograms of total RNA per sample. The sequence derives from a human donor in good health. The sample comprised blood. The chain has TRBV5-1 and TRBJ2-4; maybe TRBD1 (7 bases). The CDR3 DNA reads TGCGCCAGCAGCGGGTCGACAGGGACTGCGAAAAACATTCAGTACTTC. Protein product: CASSGSTGTAKNIQYF.